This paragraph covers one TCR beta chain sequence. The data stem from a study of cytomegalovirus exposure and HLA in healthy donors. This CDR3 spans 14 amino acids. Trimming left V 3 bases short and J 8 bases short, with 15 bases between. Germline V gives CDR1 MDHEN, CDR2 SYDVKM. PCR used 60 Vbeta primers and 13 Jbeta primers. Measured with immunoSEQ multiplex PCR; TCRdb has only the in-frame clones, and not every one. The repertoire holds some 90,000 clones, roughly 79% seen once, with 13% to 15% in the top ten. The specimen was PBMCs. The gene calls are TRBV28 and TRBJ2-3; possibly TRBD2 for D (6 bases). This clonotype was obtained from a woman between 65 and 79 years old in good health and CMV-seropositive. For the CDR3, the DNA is TGTGCCAGCAGTTTGCGGGGAGCCTCCGCTACGCAGTATTTT. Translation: CASSLRGASATQYF.